Presented here are 8 T cell receptor beta chains from one specimen sequenced in a study of T cells in narcolepsy. Measured with immunoSEQ multiplex PCR; TCRdb has only the in-frame clones, and not every one. Among tens of thousands of clones listed, roughly 84% were seen once. Sample: CD45RA- memory CD4+ T cells from PBMCs. Receptors originate from a human donor with narcolepsy.

V is TRBV4-1 and J is TRBJ1-1; D might be TRBD1 (6 bases). The germline V gene has CDR1 MGHRA and CDR2 YSYEKL. V shed 1 base and J shed 6 bases, with 9 bases lying between them. The CDR3 runs 13 residues. CDR3 protein: CASSQAGAPEAFF. In DNA, the CDR3 is TGCGCCAGCAGCCAAGCAGGGGCTCCTGAAGCTTTCTTT.

The rearrangement links TRBV19 to TRBJ1-2; 11 bases are shared with TRBD1. This CDR3 has 13 residues. CDR1 and CDR2 (germline): LNHDA, SQIVND (reference sequence). Trimming at V came to 6 bases and at J to 7 bases, leaving 4 bases not matched to a gene. DNA of the CDR3: TGTGCCAGTAGGGACAGGGGGCTTGGTGGCTACACCTTC. Translated: CASRDRGLGGYTF.

This clone was seen once. The CDR3 nucleotides are TGTGCCAGCAGCTTTGCGACAGGGTCGGGAAACACCATATATTTT. Its translation: CASSFATGSGNTIYF. This sequence joins TRBV7-7 and TRBJ1-3, with TRBD1 matching 7 bases. Looked up from germline, CDR1 is SSHAT and CDR2 is FNYEAQ (reference sequence). The CDR3 loop spans 15 amino acids. Losses at the gene ends were 3 bases for V and 4 bases for J; bases not matched to a gene: 6.

The chain combines TRBV21-1 with TRBJ1-4; the DNA was not used to check the table's D call, TRBD1. TRBV21-1 is recorded as a pseudogene. The CDR3 runs 15 residues. This CDR3 reads CASSPTGGTNEKLFF. The DNA of the CDR3 is TGTGCCAGCAGTCCAACAGGGGGAACTAATGAAAAACTGTTTTTT.

The chain has TRBV7-8 and TRBJ2-1, with D possibly being TRBD2 (6 bases). Germline V gene data show CDR1 as SGHVS and CDR2 as FQNEAQ. The CDR3 loop spans 16 amino acids. The ends were cut back, 0 bases at V and 0 bases at J, with 9 bases in the middle. The CDR3 nucleotides read TGTGCCAGCAGCTTAGCGTTCGGGGGCTCCTACAATGAGCAGTTCTTC. As protein: CASSLAFGGSYNEQFF.

The genes are TRBV19 and TRBJ2-5, with D uncertain. The germline V gene has CDR1 LNHDA and CDR2 SQIVND (reference sequence). The V and J ends lost 4 bases and 0 bases respectively, with 6 bases between them. The CDR3 has 13 residues. The CDR3 DNA sequence: TGTGCCAGTAGTAAACAGTACCAAGAGACCCAGTACTTC. Its translation: CASSKQYQETQYF.

The chain is built from TRBV7-2 and TRBJ1-4; D gene unclear. V was cut by 5 bases and J by 8 bases, with 21 bases left in between. The CDR3 runs to 16 residues. From germline, CDR1 is SGHTA and CDR2 FQGNSA. DNA of the CDR3: TGTGCCAGCAGCATCGGCTCTTTCGGGCCTTACGAAAAACTGTTTTTT. This sequence encodes CASSIGSFGPYEKLFF.

This clone was recorded once. The V gene is TRBV11-1, the J gene TRBJ2-1; D gene uncertain. The germline V gene has CDR1 SGHAT and CDR2 FQDESV (reference sequence). The CDR3 consists of 12 residues. Trimming pared 4 bases from V and 7 bases from J, leaving 8 bases between. The CDR3 here is CASSYGWNEQFF. In DNA, the CDR3 is TGTGCCAGCAGCTACGGGTGGAATGAGCAGTTCTTC.